The 22 T cell receptor beta chains below all came from one sample that was sequenced in a study of T-cell memory formation after mild COVID-19. TCRdb re-called the 5' RACE reads through MiXCR, storing one row per CDR3 protein. The repertoire holds approximately 340,000 distinct CDR3 sequences, over 10% seen once, with over 20% in the top ten. Sequencing used PBMCs or a T cell subset sorted from them (not recorded which). The receptors shown here come from a man between 18 and 35 years old who had mild COVID-19 (a few samples of this study predate the infection). Cell type and time point are not known.

This clonotype came up a few times. The genes are TRBV19 and TRBJ2-3; D is unclear. The germline CDR1 and CDR2 sequences are LNHDA and SQIVND (reference sequence). The CDR3 length is 12 residues. Trimming left V 8 bases short and J 5 bases short, with 11 bases between. The CDR3 DNA follows: TGTGCCAGTGGGCTTGTCAGAGATACGCAGTATTTT. Translated, it gives CASGLVRDTQYF.

The rearrangement uses TRBV7-9 and TRBJ1-2; no clear D gene. The germline gives CDR1 SEHNR, CDR2 FQNEAQ (reference sequence). The CDR3 loop spans 12 amino acids. The V end was cut by 1 base, the J end by 5 bases, with 5 bases between. The CDR3 loop is CASSLGEYGYTF. The CDR3 nucleotides are TGTGCCAGCAGCTTAGGGGAGTATGGCTACACCTTC.

This clonotype was recorded many times. The rearrangement joins TRBV5-1 to TRBJ1-1; D remains ambiguous. CDR3 length equals 17 residues. The germline gives CDR1 SGHRS, CDR2 YFSETQ. V gave up 0 bases and J gave up 0 bases, with 15 bases separating them. CDR3 loop: CASSLVGRSILNTEAFF. CDR3 in DNA: TGCGCCAGCAGCTTGGTCGGGCGCTCGATACTGAACACTGAAGCTTTCTTT.

The chain employs TRBV5-1 and TRBJ2-4; tentatively, D is TRBD1 or TRBD2 (5 bases each). Trimming stripped 3 bases from V and 0 bases from J, with 13 bases between. CDR1 and CDR2 (germline): SGHRS, YFSETQ. The CDR3 is made up of 16 amino acids. In DNA, the CDR3 is TGCGCCAGCAGCTACGACAGCGGACTAGCCAAAAACATTCAGTACTTC. Translation gives CASSYDSGLAKNIQYF.

The chain combines TRBV5-5 with TRBJ1-2, with D perhaps matching TRBD1 (6 bases). Trimming shortened V by 4 bases and J by 3 bases, and 13 bases separated the two germline ends. The CDR3 loop spans 14 amino acids. Per the germline V gene, CDR1 is SGHKS and CDR2 is YYEKEE (reference sequence). DNA for the CDR3: TGTGCCAGCAGCACCGGACAGTTCGACTATGGCTACACCTTC. Protein: CASSTGQFDYGYTF.

In this sample, this clonotype turned up many times. The V call is TRBV5-6, the J call TRBJ1-1; no definite D call. Germline V CDR1 and CDR2: SGHDT, YYEEEE. The CDR3 sequence is 13 residues long. V lost 0 bases to trimming and J lost 1 base, with 4 bases between them. The CDR3: CASSLERNTEAFF. In DNA form, the CDR3 reads TGTGCCAGCAGCTTGGAAAGGAACACTGAAGCTTTCTTT.

The chain combines TRBV5-4 with TRBJ1-1, with D unclear. In germline, CDR1 is SGHNT, CDR2 YYREEE (reference sequence). Trimming took off 4 bases at V and 2 bases at J, with 18 bases between the two ends. CDR3 length equals 16 residues. The CDR3 coding sequence is TGTGCCAGCAGCCCCCGAGGACGGCGAGTAAACACTGAAGCTTTCTTT. Translation gives CASSPRGRRVNTEAFF.

This clonotype turned up a few times. The chain employs TRBV5-1 and TRBJ2-7, with 7 bases fitting TRBD1. The germline V gene encodes CDR1 SGHRS and CDR2 YFSETQ. CDR3 size: 15 residues. J lost 0 bases, V lost 0 bases, and 3 bases had no gene match. For the CDR3, the DNA is TGCGCCAGCAGCTTGGTTAGGGGGCCCTCCTACGAGCAGTACTTC. Translating it yields CASSLVRGPSYEQYF.

The rearrangement joins TRBV7-2 to TRBJ2-1; no clear D gene. Germline V gives CDR1 SGHTA, CDR2 FQGNSA. V lost 6 bases and J lost 6, with 12 bases in between. The CDR3 runs to 13 residues. The CDR3 DNA sequence: TGTGCCAGCAGTCAACAGAGGATCAATGAGCAGTTCTTC. Translating it yields CASSQQRINEQFF.

The V call is TRBV24-1, the J call TRBJ2-5, with D perhaps matching TRBD2 (6 bases). The V and J ends lost 1 base and 9 bases respectively, with 11 bases between them. Germline V gene data show CDR1 as KGHDR and CDR2 as SFDVKD. This CDR3 comprises 13 residues. The CDR3, as DNA: TGTGCCACCAGTGATTTCCACGGCGGGGCCCAGTACTTC. It codes for CATSDFHGGAQYF.

The table lists this clonotype with a few counts. The rearrangement links TRBV9 to TRBJ2-5; 8 bases agree with TRBD2. The CDR3 is 14 amino acids. The trim removed 4 bases at V and 3 bases at J, leaving 5 bases unmatched. Germline V gene data show CDR1 as SGDLS and CDR2 as YYNGEE. The chain's CDR3 is CASSPRGAEETQYF. The CDR3 bases are TGTGCCAGCAGCCCGCGGGGGGCGGAAGAGACCCAGTACTTC. Combining the CDR3 with reference TRBV9 and TRBJ2-5 gives the whole variable domain DSGVTQTPKHLITATGQRVTLRCSPRSGDLSVYWYQQSLDQGLQFLIQYYNGEERAKGNILERFSAQQFPDLHSELNLSSLELGDSALYFCASSPRGAEETQYFGPGTRLLVL.

The rearrangement links TRBV5-1 to TRBJ1-2; 9 positions agree with TRBD1. The CDR3 extends over 15 amino acids. V shed 0 bases and J 5 bases; nucleotides not matched to a gene: 5. Germline CDR1 reads SGHRS; CDR2 reads YFSETQ. DNA of the CDR3: TGCGCCAGCAGCTTGGACAGGGGGCGCGGATATGGCTACACCTTC. Encoded protein: CASSLDRGRGYGYTF.

This chain uses TRBV9 with TRBJ2-1; D perhaps matches TRBD1 (6 bases). Germline lookup yields CDR1 SGDLS and CDR2 YYNGEE. There are 16 residues in the CDR3. V shed 3 bases and J shed 9 bases, with 22 bases lying between them. CDR3 amino acids: CASSAQGTGWSGEQFF. CDR3 sequence (DNA): TGTGCCAGCAGCGCCCAAGGAACAGGGTGGAGTGGTGAGCAGTTCTTC.

This clonotype was recorded many times. The CDR3 loop reads CASSTGGTNNNQPQHF. The DNA of the CDR3 is TGTGCCAGCTCAACCGGGGGGACAAATAACAATCAGCCCCAGCATTTT. The J gene is TRBJ1-5, the V gene TRBV18, with D possibly TRBD1 on 6 matching bases. The germline CDR1 and CDR2 sequences are KGHSH and LQKENI. The V end was cut by 5 bases, the J end by 3 bases, with 17 bases between. The CDR3 spans 16 residues.

This clonotype was counted ten times or more. The chain carries TRBV5-1 and TRBJ2-7; D unresolved. V was cut by 1 base and J by 0 bases, with 11 bases left in between. This CDR3 spans 15 amino acids. Per the germline V gene, CDR1 is SGHRS and CDR2 is YFSETQ. DNA for the CDR3: TGCGCCAGCAGCTTGCTCGGCAGCATCTCCTACGAGCAGTACTTC. Residues: CASSLLGSISYEQYF.

Written as DNA, the CDR3 is TGTGCCAGCAGCGGCGCAGGGGGCTCGGAAGCTTTCTTT. Translating it yields CASSGAGGSEAFF. The chain is built from TRBV7-3 and TRBJ1-1, with 8 bases fitting TRBD1. Germline CDR1 SGHTA, CDR2 FQGTGA. V shed 5 bases and J 8 bases; nucleotides not matched to a gene: 7. The CDR3 loop spans 13 amino acids.

The rearrangement links TRBV4-3 to TRBJ2-2; D is unresolved. The V end was cut by 1 base, the J end by 7 bases, with 10 bases between. Germline CDR1 and CDR2: LGHNA and YSLEER. This CDR3 has 14 residues. The CDR3 nucleotides read TGCGCCAGCAGCCAAGGGGTTAAGGTCGGGGAGCTGTTTTTT. This sequence encodes CASSQGVKVGELFF.

The chain links TRBV9 to TRBJ2-5; D perhaps matches TRBD2 (5 bases). The V end lost 0 bases, the J end lost 0 bases, and 15 bases lay between the germline ends. The V gene's germline CDR1 is SGDLS and CDR2 YYNGEE. The CDR3 spans 17 residues. CDR3 region: CASSVAPSILYQETQYF. Here the CDR3 DNA reads TGTGCCAGCAGCGTAGCCCCTAGCATCCTGTACCAAGAGACCCAGTACTTC.

This clonotype was counted only a few times. The J gene is TRBJ2-2, the V gene TRBV28; TRBD2 might be the D (6 bases). With 2 bases removed from V and 1 base from J, the gap between germline ends came to 17 bases. The germline V gene encodes CDR1 MDHEN and CDR2 SYDVKM. CDR3 size: 18 residues. CDR3 protein: CASSLRRDSGGNTGELFF. The CDR3, as DNA: TGTGCCAGCAGTTTAAGGCGGGACTCCGGAGGGAACACCGGGGAGCTGTTTTTT. The whole variable domain, remainder taken from reference TRBV28 and TRBJ2-2, is DVKVTQSSRYLVKRTGEKVFLECVQDMDHENMFWYRQDPGLGLRLIYFSYDVKMKEKGDIPEGYSVSREKKERFSLILESASTNQTSMYLCASSLRRDSGGNTGELFFGEGSRLTVL.

This clonotype was counted only a few times. The rearrangement uses TRBV20-1 and TRBJ2-2; 14 bases map to TRBD2. Trimming at V came to 0 bases and at J to 3 bases, leaving 6 bases not matched to a gene. Germline V CDR1 and CDR2: DFQATT, SNEGSKA (reference sequence). There are 18 residues in the CDR3. The chain's CDR3 is CSARDRGLAGAYTGELFF. The CDR3 DNA reads as TGCAGTGCTAGAGATAGGGGACTAGCGGGGGCGTACACCGGGGAGCTGTTTTTT.

CDR3 protein: CASRCTQREQYV. The CDR3 region has the DNA TGTGCCAGCAGATGCACCCAGAGGGAGCAGTACGTC. The chain is built from TRBV6-5 and TRBJ2-7, with D unresolved. CDR1 and CDR2 from the germline V gene are MNHEY and SVGAGI. V was clipped by 6 bases and J by 7 bases, with 13 bases between them. The CDR3 runs 12 residues.

This clonotype was seen a handful of times. The V gene is TRBV11-2, the J gene TRBJ1-3, with D tentatively TRBD1 (6 bases). V shed 3 bases and J shed 5 bases, with 11 bases lying between them. The CDR3 extends over 14 amino acids. The germline gives CDR1 SGHAT, CDR2 FQNNGV. In DNA form, the CDR3 reads TGTGCCAGCAGCTTGTTGACAGGACGAAACACCATATATTTT. It encodes CASSLLTGRNTIYF.